The 32 T cell receptor beta chains below all came from one sample that was sequenced in a study of blood T cells in healthy people across ages. A second PCR, run for about 7 to 11 cycles, used a sample-barcoded 5' primer plus a J-beta primer mix. MiXCR was run by TCRdb on the 5' RACE reads, yielding one entry per CDR3 protein. The sample records 1.6 million or so distinct CDR3 sequences, roughly a third being singletons. The source material was blood. Receptor source: a woman aged 25 to 39 in good health.

The chain uses TRBV29-1 and TRBJ1-2; D is possibly TRBD1 (6 bases). Germline-derived CDR1 and CDR2 are SQVTM and ANQGSEA. The V end lost 6 bases, the J end lost 10 bases, and 21 bases lay between the germline ends. CDR3 length equals 13 residues. CDR3 nucleotides: TGCAGCGTGAGCGTGGACAGCCTGGGGGCCTACACCTTC. It yields the protein CSVSVDSLGAYTF.

This chain connects TRBV4-1 to TRBJ2-1; D not resolved. Looked up from germline, CDR1 is MGHRA and CDR2 is YSYEKL. Trimming cost V 3 bases and J 8 bases, with 8 bases left between them. The CDR3 extends over 12 amino acids. In nucleotides, the CDR3 is TGCGCCAGCAGCCAGGTTGACGATGAGCAGTTCTTC. Translated: CASSQVDDEQFF.

This clonotype has a handful of counts. The chain couples TRBV28 to TRBJ2-3, with D possibly called TRBD1 or TRBD2 (6 bases each). V lost 5 bases and J lost 5, with 20 bases in between. Germline CDR1 is MDHEN and CDR2 is SYDVKM. The CDR3 has 16 amino acids. CDR3 amino acids: CASSTLLVGGGDTQYF. The DNA of the CDR3 is TGTGCCAGCAGTACCCTTTTGGTAGGAGGGGGAGATACGCAGTATTTT.

The rearrangement links TRBV4-1 to TRBJ2-1; 9 positions agree with TRBD2. V was clipped by 2 bases and J by 4 bases; unmatched bases: 9. This CDR3 has 17 residues. Germline CDR1 is MGHRA and CDR2 is YSYEKL. For the CDR3, the DNA is TGCGCCAGCAGCCAACGGTACACTAGCGGGTTGTACAATGAGCAGTTCTTC. Translated: CASSQRYTSGLYNEQFF.

This clonotype has a count of ten or more. The J gene is TRBJ2-5, the V gene TRBV4-1; D not resolved. Looked up from germline, CDR1 is MGHRA and CDR2 is YSYEKL. The CDR3 consists of 13 residues. Trimming removed 2 bases at V and 4 bases at J, with 8 bases between. This chain's CDR3 is CASSQLVPETQYF. DNA of the CDR3: TGCGCCAGCAGCCAACTAGTCCCAGAGACCCAGTACTTC.

This clonotype turned up a few times. The gene calls are TRBV5-6 and TRBJ1-1, with D perhaps TRBD1 (5 bases). From germline, CDR1 is SGHDT and CDR2 YYEEEE. This CDR3 has 16 amino acids. Trimming took off 0 bases at V and 0 bases at J, with 12 bases between the two ends. CDR3: CASSLGGAAMNTEAFF. Here the CDR3 DNA reads TGTGCCAGCAGCTTGGGAGGGGCCGCCATGAACACTGAAGCTTTCTTT.

This clonotype has more than one count but fewer than ten. This chain joins TRBV10-3 and TRBJ2-6, with a weak D call TRBD2 (6 bases). The CDR3 length is 16 residues. V was shortened by 4 bases and J by 0 bases, with 10 bases between the two germline ends. CDR1 and CDR2 (germline): ENHRY, SYGVKD. The DNA for the CDR3 is TGTGCCATCAGTGGGGGACTGAGCTCTGGGGCCAACGTCCTGACTTTC. Translation: CAISGGLSSGANVLTF.

This clonotype was observed a handful of times. The rearrangement links TRBV3-1 to TRBJ2-5, with 12 bases matching TRBD2. J was trimmed by 5 bases and V by 5 bases; bases with no gene match: 6. The germline V gene encodes CDR1 LGHDT and CDR2 YNNKEL (reference sequence). The CDR3 consists of 15 residues. As DNA, the CDR3 is TGTGCCAGCAGCACACTAGCGGGAGGAGGTGAGACCCAGTACTTC. Its protein product is CASSTLAGGGETQYF.

The V call is TRBV20-1, the J call TRBJ1-1; no firm D call. Between the trimmed V and J ends, which lost 4 bases and 2 bases, there was a span of 11 bases. Germline V CDR1 and CDR2: DFQATT, SNEGSKA (reference sequence). This CDR3 has 13 residues. The CDR3 nucleotides are TGCAGTGCTACTTATAAGGGTAACACTGAAGCTTTCTTT. Residues: CSATYKGNTEAFF.

The V and J genes are TRBV27 and TRBJ1-2; no clear D. Deletions cut 5 bases from V and 4 bases from J, with 20 bases between. CDR1 is MNHEY, CDR2 SMNVEV, per germline (reference sequence). The CDR3 is 16 amino acids. CDR3 sequence: CASSVAAGMRIYGYTF. DNA for the CDR3: TGTGCCAGCAGTGTTGCCGCCGGGATGCGCATCTATGGCTACACCTTC.

This clonotype has a count of ten or more. This chain links TRBV29-1 with TRBJ2-3, with TRBD2 matching over 8 bases. This CDR3 has 15 residues. V shed 4 bases and J 2 bases; nucleotides not matched to a gene: 8. Looked up from germline, CDR1 is SQVTM and CDR2 is ANQGSEA. This chain's CDR3 is CSVGVAGGSTDTQYF. The CDR3 DNA reads TGCAGCGTTGGGGTTGCGGGAGGTTCCACAGATACGCAGTATTTT.

The chain joins TRBV24-1 to TRBJ2-1; TRBD1 is a possible D gene (5 bases). V shed 7 bases and J shed 5 bases, with 11 bases lying between them. Germline CDR1 and CDR2: KGHDR and SFDVKD. This CDR3 is built from 13 residues. The CDR3 sequence is CATRGRVDNEQFF. CDR3 nucleotides: TGTGCCACCAGGGGCAGGGTGGACAATGAGCAGTTCTTC.

This clonotype showed up just a few times. V gene TRBV7-9 combines with J gene TRBJ1-1; D perhaps matches TRBD1 (5 bases). Trimming shortened V by 4 bases and J by 1 base, and 13 bases separated the two germline ends. This CDR3 has 15 residues. Germline V gives CDR1 SEHNR, CDR2 FQNEAQ (reference sequence). The CDR3, as DNA: TGTGCCAGCAGCTCCTATGATCAGGGGAACACTGAAGCTTTCTTT. Its protein is CASSSYDQGNTEAFF.

The V call is TRBV5-5, the J call TRBJ2-5; D is perhaps TRBD2 (6 bases). The germline gives CDR1 SGHKS, CDR2 YYEKEE (reference sequence). Trimming took 0 bases from V and 11 from J, leaving 17 bases between them. This CDR3 is built from 14 residues. CDR3 region: CASSLGPEGIEQYF. The CDR3 coding sequence is TGTGCCAGCAGCTTGGGGCCGGAGGGTATTGAGCAGTACTTC.

Details on this clonotype: A single base separates this from a much larger clone, so it may be a read error. V is TRBV7-3 and J is TRBJ2-3; D is perhaps TRBD1 or TRBD2 (5 bases each). This CDR3 spans 16 amino acids. Trimming shortened V by 2 bases and J by 2 bases, and 14 bases separated the two germline ends. From germline, CDR1 is SGHTA and CDR2 FQGTGA. CDR3 bases: TGTGCCAGCAGCTTAGGGGGAAGAGTCGACACAGATACGCAGTATTTT. It is translated as CASSLGGRVDTDTQYF.

This clonotype was seen only a few times. The chain has TRBV11-2 and TRBJ1-2; possibly TRBD1 for D (5 bases). This CDR3 comprises 13 residues. Germline CDR1 reads SGHAT; CDR2 reads FQNNGV. Trimming took off 1 base at V and 13 bases at J, with 16 bases between the two ends. The CDR3: CASSLVAAGLVTF. The CDR3 DNA is TGTGCCAGCAGCTTAGTGGCGGCAGGGCTGGTCACCTTC.

V and J are TRBV5-1 and TRBJ2-5; D assignment may be TRBD1 or TRBD2 (5 bases each). The CDR3 runs 16 residues. The germline V and J ends were trimmed by 4 bases and 2 bases, with 18 bases remaining between them. The germline gives CDR1 SGHRS, CDR2 YFSETQ. The CDR3 region has the DNA TGCGCCAGCAGCCTGGGGGAGCGCAAGGGGCAAGAGACCCAGTACTTC. This encodes CASSLGERKGQETQYF.

With respect to this clonotype: Compared with germline, one end of the junction differs, possibly owing to a read error. This sequence joins TRBV9 and TRBJ2-3; 16 bases match TRBD2. The CDR3 loop spans 18 amino acids. Looked up from germline, CDR1 is SGDLS and CDR2 is YYNGEE. CDR3 sequence (DNA): TGTGCCAGCAGCGTAGAGGGACTAGCGGGAGGGCCTAGAGATGCGCAGTATTTT. Protein sequence: CASSVEGLAGGPRDAQYF. The whole variable domain, remainder taken from reference TRBV9 and TRBJ2-3, is DSGVTQTPKHLITATGQRVTLRCSPRSGDLSVYWYQQSLDQGLQFLIQYYNGEERAKGNILERFSAQQFPDLHSELNLSSLELGDSALYFCASSVEGLAGGPRDAQYFGPGTRLTVL.

The sample holds many counts of this clonotype. The chain combines TRBV7-9 with TRBJ1-2; tentatively, D is TRBD1 (5 bases). This CDR3 comprises 14 residues. In germline, CDR1 is SEHNR, CDR2 FQNEAQ (reference sequence). V gave up 1 base and J gave up 5 bases, with 11 bases separating them. As DNA, the CDR3 is TGTGCCAGCAGCTTAGACAGGCCCCCTTATGGCTACACCTTC. Its translation: CASSLDRPPYGYTF.

This rearrangement joins TRBV20-1 to TRBJ2-5; 13 bases agree with TRBD2. The J call may be mistaken, given a closer DNA end match to TRBJ2-7. Germline CDR1 reads DFQATT; CDR2 reads SNEGSKA (reference sequence). This CDR3 comprises 14 residues. CDR3 in DNA: TGCAGTGCGGGTACTAGCGGGGGGGCCTACGAGCAGTACTTC. Translating it yields CSAGTSGGAYEQYF.

The rearrangement links TRBV10-2 to TRBJ1-5; D is ambiguous. Trimming removed 1 base from V and 6 bases from J, with 7 bases in between. Germline V gene data show CDR1 as WSHSY and CDR2 as SAAADI. This CDR3 comprises 13 residues. The CDR3 nucleotides are TGCGCCAGCAGTGAGTTCGAGGGTCAGCCCCAGCATTTT. Translating it yields CASSEFEGQPQHF.

This clonotype was observed a single time. V usage is TRBV13 and J usage is TRBJ2-1, with TRBD2 matching over 9 bases. Germline V gives CDR1 PRHDT, CDR2 FYEKMQ (reference sequence). This CDR3 has 15 amino acids. Trimming cost V 6 bases and J 8 bases; bases outside gene matches: 11. As DNA, the CDR3 is TGTGCCAGCAGTCGATTTAAGCGGGGGGATGATGAGCAGTTCTTC. Its translation is CASSRFKRGDDEQFF.

The chain has TRBV27 and TRBJ1-5, with D perhaps matching TRBD1 (5 bases). The germline V and J ends were trimmed by 3 bases and 4 bases, with 25 bases remaining between them. The germline V gene has CDR1 MNHEY and CDR2 SMNVEV (reference sequence). This CDR3 spans 19 amino acids. The CDR3 region is CASSLEGSYRMGKNQPQHF. The CDR3 DNA sequence: TGTGCCAGCAGTTTGGAGGGATCGTACAGGATGGGAAAAAATCAGCCCCAGCATTTT.

On this clonotype: This may be a read error, as it is one base from a much larger clone. This chain connects TRBV10-3 to TRBJ1-2; the match to TRBD1 covers 11 bases. From germline, CDR1 is ENHRY and CDR2 SYGVKD. This CDR3 is built from 14 residues. Written as DNA, the CDR3 is TGTGCCATCAGCCCGGGACAGGGGGAGAATGGCCACACCTTC. Encoded protein: CAISPGQGENGHTF.

The chain employs TRBV6-5 and TRBJ2-5; the D gene is possibly TRBD2 (6 bases). V was clipped by 4 bases and J by 4 bases, with 13 bases between them. Germline assignment: CDR1 MNHEY and CDR2 SVGAGI. CDR3 length: 14 residues. CDR3 bases: TGTGCCAGCAGTTTGGGCGGGAATCGAGAGACCCAGTACTTC. As protein: CASSLGGNRETQYF.

The CDR3, as DNA: TGTGCCAGCAGCGTAGACACCGAGCACGAGCAGTACTTC. Translating gives CASSVDTEHEQYF. This rearrangement joins TRBV9 to TRBJ2-7, with D unresolved. V lost 0 bases and J 5 bases, leaving 9 bases between the germline ends. The CDR3 has 13 amino acids. Per the germline V gene, CDR1 is SGDLS and CDR2 is YYNGEE.

This clonotype was seen a few times. The V gene is TRBV25-1, the J gene TRBJ2-6; 10 bases line up with TRBD1. V gave up 7 bases and J gave up 0 bases; unmatched junction bases: 21. The CDR3 covers 22 residues. Germline CDR1 and CDR2: MGHDK and SYGVNS. The CDR3 loop reads CASMGSLRGQGPLISGANVLTF. CDR3 DNA: TGTGCCAGCATGGGGTCCCTCCGGGGACAGGGGCCCCTAATCTCTGGGGCCAACGTCCTGACTTTC.

The chain is built from TRBV20-1 and TRBJ2-7; D is possibly TRBD1 or TRBD2 (5 bases each). Trimming took 1 base from V and 3 from J, leaving 10 bases between them. In germline, CDR1 is DFQATT, CDR2 SNEGSKA (reference sequence). This CDR3 is 13 amino acids long. The CDR3 DNA sequence: TGCAGTGCTAGAGGGCAGAGGGGCTACGAGCAGTACTTC. Protein: CSARGQRGYEQYF.

This clonotype was picked up many times. The genes are TRBV6-6 and TRBJ2-5; 12 bases are shared with TRBD1. The CDR3 is 13 residues long. Germline assignment: CDR1 MNHNY and CDR2 SVGAGI (reference sequence). Unmatched junction bases numbered 3, after V lost 8 bases and J lost 5 bases. CDR3 nucleotide sequence: TGTGCCAGCGGGACAGGGGGCATGGAGACCCAGTACTTC. Protein product: CASGTGGMETQYF.

The sample holds a few counts of this clonotype. V usage is TRBV11-1 and J usage is TRBJ1-1; the D is unclear. There are 13 residues in the CDR3. V was pared by 3 bases and J by 3 bases, with 8 bases between. Germline V gene data show CDR1 as SGHAT and CDR2 as FQDESV (reference sequence). The CDR3 loop reads CASSLAADTEAFF. CDR3 sequence (DNA): TGTGCCAGCAGCTTGGCGGCAGACACTGAAGCTTTCTTT.

This clonotype appeared a few times. This rearrangement joins TRBV20-1 to TRBJ2-5; D perhaps matches TRBD2 (6 bases). V was pared by 0 bases and J by 4 bases, with 12 bases between. Germline V gene sequence: CDR1 DFQATT, CDR2 SNEGSKA (reference sequence). The CDR3 has 14 amino acids. Here the CDR3 DNA reads TGCAGTGCTAGAGATAGATGGGGGGTAGAGACCCAGTACTTC. Translation: CSARDRWGVETQYF.

The V and J genes are TRBV5-6 and TRBJ2-5, with 7 bases that match TRBD1. The J segment lost 0 bases and the V segment lost 0 bases, leaving 14 bases of the junction unmatched. The CDR3 totals 19 residues. Germline loops: CDR1 SGHDT, CDR2 YYEEEE. CDR3: CASSLERSTGTAYQETQYF. The CDR3, as DNA: TGTGCCAGCAGCTTGGAACGGTCAACCGGGACAGCCTACCAAGAGACCCAGTACTTC.